The 8 T cell receptor beta chains below were found in one sample sequenced in a study of blood T cell repertoires in COVID-19. Assay: immunoSEQ multiplex PCR; the TCRdb copy retains only in-frame clones and omits some. The top ten clones hold approximately 4.3% of a sample with 95,000 to 110,000 clones, about three quarters of them seen once. Sequencing input: peripheral blood. Receptors were obtained from a man between 70 and 80 years old with acute or convalescent COVID-19.

The rearrangement uses TRBV5-6 and TRBJ2-5, with D maybe TRBD1 (5 bases). Germline V CDR1 and CDR2: SGHDT, YYEEEE. This CDR3 region has 17 residues. Deletions cut 4 bases from V and 2 bases from J, with 21 bases between. In DNA, the CDR3 is TGTGCCAGCAGCCATAGGTGGCAGGACAAAATTCAAGAGACCCAGTACTTC. This encodes CASSHRWQDKIQETQYF.

This clone has more than one count but fewer than ten. The chain has TRBV5-1 and TRBJ1-2, with 10 positions matching TRBD1. Germline CDR1 SGHRS, CDR2 YFSETQ. The CDR3 runs 14 residues. Germline trimming cut 7 bases from V and 1 base from J; bases unmatched to any gene: 4. CDR3 protein: CASVGQGDNYGYTF. The CDR3 DNA reads as TGCGCCAGCGTCGGACAGGGGGATAACTATGGCTACACCTTC.

CDR3: CASSYLMLAGLYNEQFF. CDR3 nucleotide sequence: TGTGCCAGCAGTTACTTGATGCTAGCGGGCTTATACAATGAGCAGTTCTTC. This rearrangement joins TRBV6-2 or TRBV6-3 to TRBJ2-1; the match to TRBD2 covers 8 bases. The CDR3 covers 17 residues. In germline, CDR1 is MNHEY, CDR2 SVGEGT. V shed 1 base, J shed 4 bases, and the junction held 9 bases outside the gene matches.

V and J are TRBV7-6 and TRBJ2-6; tentative D call: TRBD1 (5 bases). CDR3 length: 15 residues. In germline, CDR1 is SGHVS, CDR2 FNYEAQ. The ends were cut back, 5 bases at V and 0 bases at J, with 8 bases in the middle. For the CDR3, the DNA is TGTGCCAGCAGCCGGACAAACTCTGGGGCCAACGTCCTGACTTTC. It translates to CASSRTNSGANVLTF.

This sequence joins TRBV3-1 (or the pseudogene TRBV3-2) and TRBJ2-1, with D possibly being TRBD2 (7 bases). CDR1 LGHDT and CDR2 YNNKEL come from the germline V gene (reference sequence). The V and J ends lost 2 bases and 7 bases respectively, with 15 bases between them. CDR3 length: 15 residues. CDR3 nucleotides: TGTGCCAGCAGCCAAAACCCCGGGGGGCAGAATGAGCAGTTCTTC. Its translation: CASSQNPGGQNEQFF.

This clone is a singleton in its sample. The rearrangement uses TRBV6-6 and TRBJ1-1, with a weak D call TRBD1 (6 bases). The germline gives CDR1 MNHNY, CDR2 SVGAGI (reference sequence). Trimming took 0 bases from V and 5 from J, leaving 13 bases between them. CDR3 length equals 15 residues. CDR3 in DNA: TGTGCCAGCAGTTACTCCGGAAACAGGGAAACTGAAGCTTTCTTT. Amino acids: CASSYSGNRETEAFF.

The chain couples TRBV2 to TRBJ2-3; 13 nucleotides match TRBD2. V dropped 1 base and J dropped 4; count of bases not matched to a gene: 8. CDR1 and CDR2 from the germline V gene are SNHLY and FYNNEI. The CDR3 is 18 amino acids. The CDR3 region is CASSEVWTSGGAADTQYF. The CDR3 DNA follows: TGTGCCAGCAGTGAAGTCTGGACTAGCGGGGGTGCGGCAGATACGCAGTATTTT.

The V and J genes are TRBV4-3 and TRBJ1-5, with D uncertain. This CDR3 is 14 amino acids long. CDR1 and CDR2 (germline): LGHNA, YSLEER. Trimming removed 5 bases at V and 5 bases at J, with 13 bases between. The CDR3 nucleotides read TGCGCCAGCAGCTATGACTCCGGGGATCAGCCCCAGCATTTT. This codes for CASSYDSGDQPQHF.